This T cell receptor (beta chain) originates from a study of shared clonotypes between healthy human individuals (dated by TCRdb to about 2020). A note on the overall study: The cohort comprised two women and three men aged 18 to 49 years. Per donor, three plates each were used for CD4 naive and CD4 memory, two for CD8 naive, and one for CD8 memory. The study deeply sequenced blood TCR repertoires of five healthy adults to estimate repertoire size and the extent of clonotype sharing between individuals. To increase sequencing depth and limit assay-specific biases, different laboratories used diverse techniques to prepare libraries and sequence TCR repertoires. Per donor, leukapheresis produced somewhere between about 0.8 and 9 billion PBMCs. Study-wide findings and limitations: Larger estimated clonotype richness was generally found for naive subsets than for memory subsets. Sampling was limited to blood, and TCR repertoires in tissue likely differ from TCR repertoires in blood. Higher generation probabilities were observed for clonotypes shared by all four sorted-subset donors than for non-shared clonotypes. Across a handful of donors, roughly 5.1% of naive CD4, more than 3% of naive CD8, 2.3% of memory CD4, and roughly 0.41% of memory CD8 clonotypes were shared. Because the study included a small number of donors, the genetic and exposure-history diversity represented was limited. Incomplete sequencing was indicated by rarefaction of sorted-subset datasets, despite the large sequencing depth. Pairwise subsampling indicated that sequencing depth was expected to affect the degree of clonotype sharing among donors.

A word on this clone: Its antigen is not yet known. Base qualities are not at hand, and no much larger clone is one base apart.

CDR1 and CDR2 are read off the germline V gene as SGHVS and FQNEAQ. V gives up 4 bases and J gives up 3 bases, and the segment between their germline ends measures 21 bases. The CDR3 spans 17 residues, from the cysteine through the phenylalanine. Just the 51-base CDR3 DNA is kept, in frame starting at base 1. CD8 naive samples were CD45RO-negative cells positively selected for CCR7, giving a CD45RA+CCR7+ population that excluded TemRA cells. The donors were healthy, HIV-negative adults who had no recently reported acute infections or vaccinations. Only Caucasian adults living in Nashville, Tennessee, USA were represented among the donors. Blood was collected by leukapheresis, and PBMCs were isolated by Ficoll-Histopaque density gradient centrifugation and then cryopreserved in liquid nitrogen vapor phase. Analytical flow cytometry was used to check the purity and quantity of every magnetically sorted T cell population. Genomic DNA was isolated from each sorted fraction and quantified by UV absorbance on a Nanodrop 2000c.

Using the deep immunoSEQ assay, multiplex PCR amplified TCR CDR3 regions from genomic DNA. Genomic DNA extracted from each cell subset was distributed evenly over all wells of several immunoSEQ 96-well plates, and each plate served as one replicate. For sorted subsets, around 0.2 ug of genomic DNA, equivalent to some 33,000 T cell genomes, went into each replicate PCR. Purified libraries were measured with a Qubit 3.0 fluorometer, size-checked on a Bioanalyzer 2100, and measured again with the KAPA Library Quantification kit. Every immunoSEQ 96-well plate was sequenced on a separate single-read 150-cycle Illumina NextSeq 550 flow cell. The authors processed their data as follows. Because the immunoSEQ output held only junctional sequences and lacked quality scores, the filtering could not match the filtering applied to full-length reads. Sequences were annotated with PyIR, a Python wrapper for IgBLAST v1.9, and V/J genes and CDR3 were assigned using IMGT germline references. Reads with weak V/J assignments (E-value above 1e-6), missing CDR3, stop codons, out-of-frame junctions, or ambiguous translated residues were removed. A V3J clonotype was defined by an identical inferred V gene, J gene, and CDR3 amino acid sequence. The percentage overlap between two repertoires was calculated by dividing the number of shared unique clonotypes by the size of the smaller repertoire. RTK rarefaction, the Chao1 estimator, and Recon v2.1 estimates of unobserved clonotypes were used to assess repertoire richness. Generation probabilities were computed with OLGA for all TCRbeta clonotypes obtained by the gDNA method from a handful of donors. Here the immuneACCESS table is served through TCRdb, limited to in-frame sequences with V and J called. Missing clones are a known gap in these copies; in checked studies unresolved V genes cover under half, and the rest lacks a known reason. V and J calls plus clone size are reproduced from that table; the DNA served to infer D and trimming. The sample data list some 2.1 million clones, and roughly 95% of these were observed just once. The ten top clones hold roughly 1.7% of the sample.

The TCR was taken from a young man in good health. Some clones in this sample may be carry-over from other donors' samples. The sequence joins TRBV7-8 to TRBJ2-5; the D region is possibly TRBD1 or TRBD2, each matching across 5 bases. Sample: naive CD8+ T cells from PBMCs. The cell subset or site label, as the study defines it: CD45RA+CCR7+. The CDR3: CASSSRGLGRLKETQYF. The nucleotides are TGTGCCAGCAGCTCCCGGGGCCTAGGGCGGCTGAAAGAGACCCAGTACTTC.